Below, 3 T cell receptor beta chains from the same sample are listed, as sequenced in a study of blood T cell repertoires in COVID-19. Repertoires were generated with immunoSEQ multiplex PCR, while TCRdb's copy carries only in-frame clones and drops some. The sample comprises roughly 45,000 clones, around 85% of which are singletons, and approximately 5.6% rests with the top ten. Sequenced: peripheral blood. Every receptor here comes from a woman aged 55-70 years with acute or convalescent COVID-19.

V and J are TRBV12-3 or TRBV12-4 and TRBJ1-1; maybe TRBD1 (5 bases). Deletions cut 6 bases from V and 7 bases from J, with 9 bases between. The CDR3 is 11 amino acids. The CDR3 sequence: CASRSTGEAFF. The CDR3 nucleotides are TGTGCCAGCAGGTCAACAGGTGAAGCTTTCTTT.

The chain combines TRBV6-5 with TRBJ1-1, with D hard to call. The V end was cut by 4 bases, the J end by 1 base, with 16 bases between. This CDR3 comprises 16 residues. Germline CDR1 MNHEY, CDR2 SVGAGI. CDR3 nucleotides: TGTGCCAGCAGTTCGTATCTTGGGTCGGGGAACACTGAAGCTTTCTTT. It translates to CASSSYLGSGNTEAFF.

The V gene is TRBV7-2, the J gene TRBJ1-1; no reliable D call. V gave up 3 bases and J gave up 0 bases, with 8 bases separating them. This CDR3 comprises 14 residues. The germline CDR1 and CDR2 sequences are SGHTA and FQGNSA. The CDR3 DNA is TGTGCCAGCAGCTTTGTGGCCCTGAACACTGAAGCTTTCTTT. Translating it yields CASSFVALNTEAFF.